The clone carrying this TCR beta chain showed up just once. Sequenced by immunoSEQ multiplex PCR; TCRdb stores in-frame clones only, minus some. The sample records about 730,000 clones, around 70% being singletons. The entry originates in a study of shared clonotypes between healthy human individuals. The V segment lost 4 bases and the J segment 7 bases; nucleotides outside the gene matches: 11. The germline gives CDR1 MGHDK, CDR2 SYGVNS. The CDR3 contains 16 residues. V and J are TRBV25-1 and TRBJ2-1, with 9 positions matching TRBD2. This sequence originates from a woman aged 25-40 years in good health. Material for sequencing was memory CD4+ T cells sorted from blood. This sample's subset: CD45RA-negative fraction. The CDR3 DNA sequence: TGTGCCAGCAGTGTAGGAAGCGGGAGGCTTGATAATGAGCAGTTCTTC. It yields the protein CASSVGSGRLDNEQFF.